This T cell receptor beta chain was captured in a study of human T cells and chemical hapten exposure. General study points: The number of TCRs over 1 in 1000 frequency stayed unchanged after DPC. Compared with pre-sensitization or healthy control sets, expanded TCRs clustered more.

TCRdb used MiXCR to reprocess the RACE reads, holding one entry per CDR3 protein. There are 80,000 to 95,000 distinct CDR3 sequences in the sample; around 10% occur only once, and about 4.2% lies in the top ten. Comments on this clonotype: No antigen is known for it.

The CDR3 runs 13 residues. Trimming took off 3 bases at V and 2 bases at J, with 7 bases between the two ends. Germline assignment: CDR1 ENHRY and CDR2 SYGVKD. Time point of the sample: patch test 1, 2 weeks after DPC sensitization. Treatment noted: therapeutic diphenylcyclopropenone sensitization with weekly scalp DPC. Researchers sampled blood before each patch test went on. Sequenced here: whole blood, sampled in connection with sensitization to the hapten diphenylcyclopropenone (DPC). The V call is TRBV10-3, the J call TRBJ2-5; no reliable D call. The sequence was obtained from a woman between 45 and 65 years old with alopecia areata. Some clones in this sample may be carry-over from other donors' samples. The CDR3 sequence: CAISEQLQETQYF. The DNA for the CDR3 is TGTGCCATCAGTGAACAGCTGCAAGAGACCCAGTACTTC.